This T cell receptor (beta chain) was captured by sequencing in a study of tumor and adjacent non-tumor tissue in lung cancer. Study at large: Aged roughly 31 to 76 years, patients included under 13 men and 4 to 6 women with stage I to III disease.

About this clonotype: No conserved phenylalanine or tryptophan ends this CDR3, so it is likely a read error.

The library came from three nested PCR rounds adapted from ARM-PCR protocols. TCRdb called the multiplex PCR reads again in MiXCR, with one record for every CDR3 protein. The sample carries some 80,000 distinct CDR3 sequences, 55% to 75% recorded once. No cell sorting was done before RNA was extracted from the tissue. Newly diagnosed lung cancer patients had thoracic surgery in China, August–November 2014, without prior chemotherapy. V was pared by 4 bases and J by 8 bases, with 14 bases between. CDR1 and CDR2 (germline): MNHEY, SVGEGT. This CDR3 contains 14 residues. The TCR was taken from a woman aged 40-49 years with non-small cell lung cancer. The chain couples TRBV6-2 or TRBV6-3 to TRBJ2-2, with unresolved D. Sequencing was carried out using lung tumor tissue. CDR3 protein: CASSSSSTLGELFL. CDR3 DNA: TGTGCCAGCAGTTCGTCTTCAACTCTAGGGGAGCTGTTTCTT.